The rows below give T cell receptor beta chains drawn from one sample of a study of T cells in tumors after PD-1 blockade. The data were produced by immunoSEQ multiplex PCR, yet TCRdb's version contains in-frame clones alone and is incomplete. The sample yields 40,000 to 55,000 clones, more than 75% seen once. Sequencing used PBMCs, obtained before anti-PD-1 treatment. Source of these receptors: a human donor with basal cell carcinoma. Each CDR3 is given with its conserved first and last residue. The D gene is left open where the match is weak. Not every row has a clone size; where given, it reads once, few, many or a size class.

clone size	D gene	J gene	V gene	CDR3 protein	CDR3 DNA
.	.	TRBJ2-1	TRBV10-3	CAISESNEQFF	TGTGCCATCAGTGAGAGCAATGAGCAGTTCTTC
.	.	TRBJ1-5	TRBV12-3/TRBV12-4	CASSLRANQPQHF	TGTGCCAGCAGTTTACGGGCCAATCAGCCCCAGCATTTT
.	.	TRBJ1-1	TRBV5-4	CASSRQIMNTEAFF	TGTGCCAGCAGCCGCCAGATAATGAACACTGAAGCTTTCTTT
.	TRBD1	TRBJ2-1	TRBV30	CAWSARDRYNEQFF	TGTGCCTGGAGTGCCCGGGACAGGTACAATGAGCAGTTCTTC
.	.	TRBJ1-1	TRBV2	CASSDQGPSTEAFF	TGTGCCAGCAGTGACCAGGGCCCTTCCACTGAAGCTTTCTTT
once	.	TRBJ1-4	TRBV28	CASSFGREGEKLFF	TGTGCCAGCAGTTTTGGGAGGGAAGGTGAAAAACTGTTTTTT
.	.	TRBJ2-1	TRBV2	CASSALNNEQFF	TGTGCCAGCAGCGCTTTAAACAATGAGCAGTTCTTC
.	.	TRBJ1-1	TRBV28	CASSLYRWSEAFF	TGTGCCAGCAGTTTATACCGGTGGTCTGAAGCTTTCTTT
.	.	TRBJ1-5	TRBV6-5	CASSRTESNQPQHF	TGTGCCAGCAGTCGGACAGAGAGCAATCAGCCCCAGCATTTT
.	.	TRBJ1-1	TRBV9	CASSVEGGGNAEAFF	TGTGCCAGCAGCGTAGAGGGAGGGGGTAACGCTGAAGCTTTCTTT
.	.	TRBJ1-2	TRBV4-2	CASSQEVVGYGYTF	TGTGCCAGCAGCCAAGAGGTTGTAGGCTATGGCTACACCTTC
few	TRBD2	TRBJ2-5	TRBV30	CAWSDGSGKGETQYF	TGTGCCTGGAGTGATGGTAGCGGGAAAGGAGAGACCCAGTACTTC
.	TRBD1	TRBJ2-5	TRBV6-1	CASSEGTGPAQETQYF	TGTGCCAGCAGTGAAGGGACAGGGCCCGCCCAAGAGACCCAGTACTTC
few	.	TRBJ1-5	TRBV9	CASSTRGGQPQHF	TGTGCCAGCAGCACGAGGGGTGGACAGCCCCAGCATTTT
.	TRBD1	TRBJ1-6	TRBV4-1	CASSQIQGARDSPLHF	TGCGCCAGCAGCCAAATACAGGGGGCGAGAGATTCACCCCTCCACTTT
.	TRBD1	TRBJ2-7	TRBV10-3	CAIRTGSGVYEQYF	TGTGCCATCAGGACAGGGAGTGGGGTCTACGAGCAGTACTTC
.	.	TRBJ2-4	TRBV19	CASSMGWRGGKNIQYF	TGTGCCAGTAGTATGGGTTGGAGGGGTGGCAAAAACATTCAGTACTTC
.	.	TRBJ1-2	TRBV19	CASTPQGYGYTF	TGTGCCAGTACCCCACAGGGCTATGGCTACACCTTC
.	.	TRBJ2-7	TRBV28	CASSLSGIGVAEQYF	TGTGCCAGCAGTTTATCGGGGATAGGGGTGGCCGAGCAGTACTTC
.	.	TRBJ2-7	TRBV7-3	CARRFGGLFEQYF	TGTGCCAGGAGGTTTGGGGGGCTATTCGAGCAGTACTTC
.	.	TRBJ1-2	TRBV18	CASSPGTPTMDGYTF	TGTGCCAGCTCACCAGGGACGCCGACGATGGATGGCTACACCTTC
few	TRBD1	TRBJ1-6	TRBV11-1	CASSPTGAHPNSPLHF	TGTGCCAGCAGCCCGACAGGGGCCCATCCGAATTCACCCCTCCACTTT
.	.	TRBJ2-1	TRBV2	CASSEAQAKEQFF	TGTGCCAGCAGTGAAGCGCAGGCTAAGGAGCAGTTCTTC
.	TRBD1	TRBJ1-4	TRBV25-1	CASTGLGQGVEKLFF	TGTGCCAGCACCGGGTTGGGACAGGGCGTTGAAAAACTGTTTTTT
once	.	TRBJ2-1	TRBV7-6	CASSLGSRREQFF	TGTGCCAGCAGCTTAGGATCTCGCCGTGAGCAGTTCTTC
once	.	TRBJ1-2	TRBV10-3	CAISERRTEANYGYTF	TGTGCCATCAGTGAACGCCGGACAGAAGCTAACTATGGCTACACCTTC
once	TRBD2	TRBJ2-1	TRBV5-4	CASSSLERGYGDEQFF	TGTGCCAGCAGCTCCCTCGAGCGGGGTTACGGGGATGAGCAGTTCTTC
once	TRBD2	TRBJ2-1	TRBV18	CASSPSLAGGSHNEQFF	TGTGCCAGCTCACCTAGCCTAGCGGGGGGGTCCCACAATGAGCAGTTCTTC
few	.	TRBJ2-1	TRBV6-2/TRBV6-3	CASNPDFLFSYNEQFF	TGTGCCAGCAACCCGGACTTTCTCTTCTCCTACAATGAGCAGTTCTTC
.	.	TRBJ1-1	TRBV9	CASSAHNTEAFF	TGTGCCAGCAGCGCGCATAACACTGAAGCTTTCTTT
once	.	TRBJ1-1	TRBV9	CASSLHGGRIDTEAFF	TGTGCCAGCAGCCTCCATGGGGGGCGAATCGACACTGAAGCTTTCTTT
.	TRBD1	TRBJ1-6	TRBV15	CATSRADRENSPLHF	TGTGCCACCAGCAGGGCCGACAGGGAGAATTCACCCCTCCACTTT
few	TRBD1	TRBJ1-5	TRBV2	CASTLWGQGNQPQHF	TGTGCCAGCACCCTCTGGGGACAGGGAAATCAGCCCCAGCATTTT
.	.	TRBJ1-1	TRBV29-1	CSVETTGWTEAFF	TGCAGCGTTGAGACTACAGGGTGGACTGAAGCTTTCTTT
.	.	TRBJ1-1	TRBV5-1	CASSLSPRGVGTEAFF	TGCGCCAGCAGCTTGTCGCCCCGCGGGGTGGGGACTGAAGCTTTCTTT
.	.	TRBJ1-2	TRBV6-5	CASRAQRRYGYTF	TGTGCCAGCAGGGCACAGAGACGCTATGGCTACACCTTC
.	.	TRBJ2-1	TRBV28	CASSLRWGEQFF	TGTGCCAGCAGTTTGAGGTGGGGTGAGCAGTTCTTC
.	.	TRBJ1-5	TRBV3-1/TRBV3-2	CASSQGLQPNQPQHF	TGTGCCAGCAGCCAAGGCCTCCAACCCAATCAGCCCCAGCATTTT
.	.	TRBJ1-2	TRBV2	CASSLRGGYTF	TGTGCCAGCAGTTTACGAGGGGGCTACACCTTC
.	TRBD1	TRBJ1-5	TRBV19	CASTPGTGSGNQPQHF	TGTGCCAGTACCCCCGGGACAGGGTCGGGCAATCAGCCCCAGCATTTT
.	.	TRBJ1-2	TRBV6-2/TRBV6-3	CASSYGGPGGYGYTF	TGTGCCAGCAGTTACGGGGGACCCGGCGGCTATGGCTACACCTTC
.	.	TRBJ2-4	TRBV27	CASSPPRGFGNIQYF	TGTGCCAGCAGTCCCCCGAGGGGGTTTGGAAACATTCAGTACTTC
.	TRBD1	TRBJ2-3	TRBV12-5	CASGKGQGWPDTQYF	TGTGCTAGTGGCAAGGGACAGGGTTGGCCAGATACGCAGTATTTT